A selection of T cell receptor beta chains follows, all from one sample in a study of response to subunit inactivated influenza vaccine. TCRdb re-called the RT-PCR reads with MiXCR, one entry per CDR3 protein. The table has about 300,000 distinct CDR3 sequences, around 20% seen once. The source was PBMCs from blood, collected around 22 months after vaccination. Every receptor here comes from a man aged 50 to 69 who received an inactivated influenza vaccine. The CDR3 runs from the conserved cysteine through the conserved F or W. Each record gives: CDR3 length, D gene, clone size, V gene, J gene, CDR3 protein, CDR3 DNA. D genes are given only for firm matches. The size field is filled for only some rows; it gives once, few, many or a size class.

11	-	-	TRBV6-1	TRBJ1-2	CASKGGGGYTF	TGTGCCAGCAAAGGGGGAGGTGGCTACACCTTC
16	TRBD1	many	TRBV20-1	TRBJ1-4	CSAKEGNRGAREKLFF	TGCAGTGCCAAAGAAGGGAACAGGGGAGCGCGCGAAAAACTGTTTTTT
16	TRBD1	many	TRBV7-2	TRBJ2-2	CASSLVGTGNTGELFF	TGTGCCAGCAGCTTAGTCGGGACAGGAAACACCGGGGAGCTGTTTTTT
14	TRBD1	many	TRBV20-1	TRBJ1-2	CSARMAGTGLGYTF	TGCAGTGCTAGAATGGCCGGGACAGGGCTTGGCTACACCTTC
13	-	few	TRBV5-6	TRBJ1-2	CASSLGTLYGYTF	TGTGCCAGCAGTCTAGGGACACTCTATGGCTACACCTTC
16	-	few	TRBV12-3/TRBV12-4	TRBJ1-2	CASSLGRRAGVYGYTF	TGTGCCAGCAGTTTAGGCCGCCGAGCGGGCGTCTATGGCTACACCTTC
10	-	many	TRBV20-1	TRBJ1-2	CSAWTYGYTF	TGCAGTGCTTGGACGTATGGCTACACCTTC
14	-	few	TRBV5-6	TRBJ1-6	CASSLDRENSPLHF	TGTGCCAGCAGCTTGGACAGGGAGAATTCACCCCTCCACTTT
16	-	many	TRBV7-9	TRBJ1-3	CASSLASVDSGNTIYF	TGTGCCAGCAGCTTAGCGAGTGTGGACTCTGGAAACACCATATATTTT
19	TRBD2	many	TRBV12-3/TRBV12-4	TRBJ2-1	CAFSFGPVGGRIPYNEQFF	TGTGCCTTCAGTTTCGGGCCTGTCGGCGGGAGGATACCCTACAATGAGCAGTTCTTC
13	-	few	TRBV7-8	TRBJ2-3	CASSLGVVDTQYF	TGTGCCAGCAGCTTAGGGGTTGTGGATACGCAGTATTTT
12	-	few	TRBV12-3/TRBV12-4	TRBJ2-5	CASSLGWRAQYF	TGTGCCAGCAGCCTGGGATGGAGGGCCCAGTACTTC
13	-	few	TRBV27	TRBJ1-5	CASSPALVQPQHF	TGTGCCAGCAGTCCGGCGTTAGTTCAGCCCCAGCATTTT
11	-	-	TRBV29-1	TRBJ2-7	CSVGKSYEQYF	TGCAGCGTTGGTAAGAGCTACGAGCAGTACTTC
18	TRBD1	few	TRBV27	TRBJ1-4	CASSPRPETGGAGEKLFF	TGTGCCAGCAGCCCCCGACCCGAAACAGGGGGCGCGGGTGAAAAACTGTTTTTT
18	-	-	TRBV10-3	TRBJ2-1	CAIRGSSGPLSSYNEQFF	TGTGCCATCAGGGGGAGTAGCGGCCCACTTAGCTCCTACAATGAGCAGTTCTTC
18	TRBD2	-	TRBV11-2	TRBJ2-2	CASSLEGLAGGETGELFF	TGTGCCAGCAGCTTAGAGGGACTAGCGGGGGGAGAAACCGGGGAGCTGTTTTTT
16	-	-	TRBV27	TRBJ2-7	CASSRIRGDWAYEQYF	TGTGCCAGCAGTCGGATCAGAGGAGATTGGGCCTACGAGCAGTACTTC
15	TRBD1	-	TRBV12-3/TRBV12-4	TRBJ1-1	CASSSLQGLNTEAFF	TGTGCCAGCAGTTCTCTACAGGGGCTGAACACTGAAGCTTTCTTT
15	TRBD1	-	TRBV20-1	TRBJ2-1	CSAREPGQNWGEQFF	TGCAGTGCTAGAGAACCGGGACAGAACTGGGGTGAGCAGTTCTTC
14	-	many	TRBV28	TRBJ1-2	CASSAGPLRYGYTF	TGTGCCAGCAGTGCGGGACCCTTGCGCTATGGCTACACCTTC
17	TRBD1	-	TRBV5-1	TRBJ2-2	CASSYPDRDRGTGELFF	TGCGCCAGCAGCTACCCTGACAGGGATCGGGGCACCGGGGAGCTGTTTTTT
15	-	-	TRBV3-1	TRBJ1-2	CASSQAGSTNYGYTF	TGTGCCAGCAGCCAAGCCGGGAGTACTAACTATGGCTACACCTTC
15	-	-	TRBV15	TRBJ2-2	CATGRGRLVSGELFF	TGTGCCACCGGCAGAGGTCGACTAGTGTCCGGGGAGCTGTTTTTT
15	-	-	TRBV6-1	TRBJ1-1	CASATGTRSNTEAFF	TGTGCCAGCGCCACCGGTACAAGGTCGAACACTGAAGCTTTCTTT
13	-	-	TRBV20-1	TRBJ2-1	CSPTLFSVNEQFF	TGCAGCCCGACCTTGTTTTCGGTCAATGAGCAGTTCTTC
13	-	-	TRBV12-3/TRBV12-4	TRBJ2-3	CASGGARTDTQYF	TGTGCCAGCGGAGGGGCCCGCACAGATACGCAGTATTTT
14	-	-	TRBV4-2	TRBJ1-5	CASSQDTVNQPQHF	TGTGCCAGCAGCCAAGATACAGTTAATCAGCCCCAGCATTTT
14	-	-	TRBV7-6	TRBJ2-3	CASSLYRSTDTQYF	TGTGCCAGCAGCTTGTACAGGTCCACAGATACGCAGTATTTT
15	TRBD1	few	TRBV5-4	TRBJ1-2	CASSLAQGVTYGYTF	TGTGCCAGCAGCTTGGCCCAGGGGGTTACTTATGGCTACACCTTC
14	-	-	TRBV2	TRBJ2-7	CASSDHGDTYEQYF	TGTGCCAGCAGTGATCACGGGGATACCTACGAGCAGTACTTC
15	TRBD2	-	TRBV20-1	TRBJ2-2	CSARRTSGSSGELFF	TGCAGTGCTAGGAGAACTAGCGGGAGTTCCGGGGAGCTGTTTTTT
13	-	few	TRBV7-2	TRBJ1-1	CASSWGRGAEAFF	TGTGCCAGCAGCTGGGGTCGGGGGGCTGAAGCTTTCTTT
14	-	few	TRBV20-1	TRBJ1-1	CSARGGPLSPEAFF	TGCAGTGCGCGTGGGGGCCCGTTATCCCCTGAAGCTTTCTTT
11	-	-	TRBV12-5	TRBJ2-2	CASGATGELFF	TGTGCTAGTGGGGCCACCGGGGAGCTGTTTTTT
15	TRBD1	many	TRBV19	TRBJ1-1	CASTIGQGAATEAFF	TGTGCCAGTACTATAGGACAGGGGGCGGCCACTGAAGCTTTCTTT
16	TRBD1	-	TRBV4-2	TRBJ1-1	CASSQDQGVLNTEAFF	TGTGCCAGCAGCCAAGACCAGGGGGTATTGAACACTGAAGCTTTCTTT
16	-	many	TRBV7-4	TRBJ1-1	CASRPRSREANTEAFF	TGTGCCAGCAGGCCGAGGTCCAGGGAGGCCAACACTGAAGCTTTCTTT
15	-	-	TRBV3-1	TRBJ2-1	CASSQELAKYNEQFF	TGTGCCAGCAGCCAAGAACTAGCTAAGTACAATGAGCAGTTCTTC
14	-	few	TRBV7-2	TRBJ2-7	CASSSVGKFYEQYF	TGTGCCAGCAGCTCTGTGGGGAAATTCTACGAGCAGTACTTC
15	-	few	TRBV7-2	TRBJ1-4	CASSLSYREHEKLFF	TGTGCCAGCAGCCTGAGTTATCGAGAGCACGAAAAACTGTTTTTT
15	-	few	TRBV3-1	TRBJ1-3	CASSQADRDGNTIYF	TGTGCCAGCAGCCAAGCCGACCGGGATGGAAACACCATATATTTT
16	TRBD2	many	TRBV29-1	TRBJ2-1	CSVEEGGLAGELEQFF	TGCAGCGTTGAAGAGGGGGGACTAGCGGGAGAGCTTGAGCAGTTCTTC
15	TRBD2	few	TRBV27	TRBJ2-7	CASGRWASGSHEQYF	TGTGCCAGCGGAAGGTGGGCTAGCGGGAGCCACGAGCAGTACTTC
14	-	-	TRBV20-1	TRBJ2-5	CSARDRVAFRTQYF	TGCAGTGCTAGAGATCGTGTAGCCTTCAGGACCCAGTACTTC
14	-	many	TRBV6-5	TRBJ1-1	CASSYGGAGTEAFF	TGTGCCAGCAGTTACGGCGGGGCAGGGACTGAAGCTTTCTTT
14	TRBD1	-	TRBV5-4	TRBJ2-3	CASSSDRGRDTQYF	TGTGCCAGCAGCTCGGACAGGGGGCGGGATACGCAGTATTTT
16	TRBD1	-	TRBV18	TRBJ2-7	CASSPGARTGSYEQYF	TGTGCCAGCTCACCGGGAGCTAGGACAGGTTCCTACGAGCAGTACTTC
13	-	few	TRBV7-9	TRBJ2-5	CASSFGGPPAQYF	TGTGCCAGCAGCTTTGGGGGGCCGCCGGCCCAGTACTTC
14	-	-	TRBV10-3	TRBJ1-6	CAISTGTKNSPLHF	TGTGCCATCAGTACAGGGACTAAAAATTCACCCCTCCACTTT
15	-	-	TRBV6-5	TRBJ1-5	CASSYSSGFAQPQHF	TGTGCCAGCAGTTATTCGTCAGGGTTTGCTCAGCCCCAGCATTTT
15	TRBD1	few	TRBV12-3/TRBV12-4	TRBJ1-5	CASSLGQSLNQPQHF	TGTGCCAGCAGTTTGGGACAGAGTCTCAATCAGCCCCAGCATTTT
16	TRBD1	-	TRBV7-6	TRBJ2-1	CASSWNSGRGRNEQFF	TGTGCCAGCAGCTGGAATTCGGGCAGGGGGCGCAATGAGCAGTTCTTC
15	-	few	TRBV10-3	TRBJ2-1	CAIKVGGTSYNEQFF	TGTGCCATCAAGGTCGGGGGCACCTCCTACAATGAGCAGTTCTTC
14	TRBD1	-	TRBV19	TRBJ2-7	CASSIRGHPYEQYF	TGTGCCAGTAGTATCAGGGGGCACCCCTACGAGCAGTACTTC
13	-	few	TRBV7-2	TRBJ2-2	CASSRGLTGELFF	TGTGCCAGCAGTCGTGGACTAACCGGGGAGCTGTTTTTT
14	-	few	TRBV20-1	TRBJ1-6	CSARSGSYNSPLHF	TGCAGTGCTCGGTCGGGCTCCTATAATTCACCCCTCCACTTT
15	TRBD1	few	TRBV19	TRBJ1-1	CASSKGTGVDTEAFF	TGTGCCAGTAGTAAAGGGACAGGGGTCGACACTGAAGCTTTCTTT